This T cell receptor beta chain was retrieved from a study of T cells in tuberculosis. Looking at the study overall: CD1B tetramers identified T cells specific for mycobacterial lipid GMM.

The data were produced by immunoSEQ multiplex PCR, yet TCRdb's version contains in-frame clones alone and is incomplete. Among 30,000 to 35,000 clones listed, roughly 90% were seen once. V trimming: 3 bases; J trimming: 5 bases; junction bases outside the gene matches: 7. Germline V CDR1 and CDR2: MNHEY, SVGAGI. This CDR3 has 15 amino acids. Study findings and constraints: Active tuberculosis alpha repertoires lay closer to GMM-specific TCRs than controls'. Classification accuracy was 80% to 90% (AUROC 0.90) with the GMM-specific repertoire. The TCR-beta difference was not significant; alpha differences partly reflected length.

Concerning this clone itself: Its antigen remains unidentified.

The chain couples TRBV6-5 to TRBJ1-2, with 9 bases lining up with TRBD1. The sample was PBMCs. This TCR was sampled from a donor between 10 and 35 years old with latent tuberculosis or without tuberculosis infection. The CDR3 DNA follows: TGTGCCAGCAGTTATCCGGGACAGGGCGAGTATGGCTACACCTTC. It encodes CASSYPGQGEYGYTF.